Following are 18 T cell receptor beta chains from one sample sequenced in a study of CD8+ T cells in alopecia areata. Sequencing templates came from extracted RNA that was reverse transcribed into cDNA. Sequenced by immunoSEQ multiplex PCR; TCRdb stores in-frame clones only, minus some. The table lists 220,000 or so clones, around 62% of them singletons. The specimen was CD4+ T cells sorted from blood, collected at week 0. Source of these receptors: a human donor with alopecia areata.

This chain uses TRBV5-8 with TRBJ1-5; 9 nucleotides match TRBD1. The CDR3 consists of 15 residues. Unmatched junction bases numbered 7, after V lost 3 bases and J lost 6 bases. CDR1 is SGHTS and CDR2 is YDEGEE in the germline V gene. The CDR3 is CASSSTGTGSQPQHF. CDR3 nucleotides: TGTGCCAGCAGCTCAACCGGGACAGGGAGTCAGCCCCAGCATTTT.

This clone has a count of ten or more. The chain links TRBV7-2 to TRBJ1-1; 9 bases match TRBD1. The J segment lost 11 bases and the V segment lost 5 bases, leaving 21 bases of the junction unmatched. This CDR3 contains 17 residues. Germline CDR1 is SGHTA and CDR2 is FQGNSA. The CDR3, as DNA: TGTGCCAGCAGCCCATACCTCGGGACAGGGAAGGATGGTGGTGCTTTCTTT. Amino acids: CASSPYLGTGKDGGAFF.

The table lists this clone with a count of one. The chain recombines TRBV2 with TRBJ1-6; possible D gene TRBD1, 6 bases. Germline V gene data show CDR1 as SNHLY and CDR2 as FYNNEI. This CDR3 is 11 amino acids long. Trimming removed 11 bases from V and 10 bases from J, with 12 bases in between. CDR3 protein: CAWGDRSPLHF. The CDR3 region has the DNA TGTGCCTGGGGCGACAGGTCACCCCTCCACTTT.

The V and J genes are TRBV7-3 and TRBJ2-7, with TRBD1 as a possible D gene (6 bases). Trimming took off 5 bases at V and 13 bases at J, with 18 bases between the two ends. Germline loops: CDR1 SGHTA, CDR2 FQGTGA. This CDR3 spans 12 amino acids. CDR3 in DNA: TGTGCCAGCAGCCTACCCGGGACACCGCCATACTTC. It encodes CASSLPGTPPYF.

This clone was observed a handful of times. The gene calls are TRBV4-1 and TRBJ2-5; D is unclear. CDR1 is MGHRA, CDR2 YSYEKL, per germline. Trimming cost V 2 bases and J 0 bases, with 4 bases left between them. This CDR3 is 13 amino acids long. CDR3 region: CASSQLYQETQYF. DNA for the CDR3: TGCGCCAGCAGCCAATTATACCAAGAGACCCAGTACTTC.

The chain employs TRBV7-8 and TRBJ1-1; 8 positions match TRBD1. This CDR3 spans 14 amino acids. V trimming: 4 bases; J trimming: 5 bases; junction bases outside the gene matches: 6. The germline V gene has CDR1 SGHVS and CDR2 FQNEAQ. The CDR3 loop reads CASSSRQGLTEAFF. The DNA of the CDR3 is TGTGCCAGCAGCTCAAGACAGGGGTTGACTGAAGCTTTCTTT. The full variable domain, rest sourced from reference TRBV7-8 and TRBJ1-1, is GAGVSQSPRYKVAKRGQDVALRCDPISGHVSLFWYQQALGQGPEFLTYFQNEAQLDKSGLPSDRFFAERPEGSVSTLKIQRTQQEDSAVYLCASSSRQGLTEAFFGQGTRLTVV.

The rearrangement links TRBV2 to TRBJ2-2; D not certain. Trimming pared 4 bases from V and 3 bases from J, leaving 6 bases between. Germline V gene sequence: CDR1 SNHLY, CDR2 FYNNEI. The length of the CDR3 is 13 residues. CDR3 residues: CASSGLDTGELFF. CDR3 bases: TGTGCCAGCAGTGGCCTAGACACCGGGGAGCTGTTTTTT.

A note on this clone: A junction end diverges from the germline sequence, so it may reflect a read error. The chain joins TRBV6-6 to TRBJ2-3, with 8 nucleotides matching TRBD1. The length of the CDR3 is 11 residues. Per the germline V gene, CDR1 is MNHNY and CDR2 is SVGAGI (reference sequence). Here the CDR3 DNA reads TGTGCCAGCGCCCACGCGGGACAGGTCCATTTT. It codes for CASAHAGQVHF.

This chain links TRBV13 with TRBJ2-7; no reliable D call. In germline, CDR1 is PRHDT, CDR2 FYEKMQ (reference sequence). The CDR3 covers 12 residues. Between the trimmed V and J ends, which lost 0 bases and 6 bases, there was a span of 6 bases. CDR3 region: CASSLGDSEQYF. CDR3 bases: TGTGCCAGCAGCTTAGGAGACTCCGAGCAGTACTTC. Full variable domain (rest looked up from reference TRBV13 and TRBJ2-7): AAGVIQSPRHLIKEKRETATLKCYPIPRHDTVYWYQQGPGQDPQFLISFYEKMQSDKGSIPDRFSAQQFSDYHSELNMSSLELGDSALYFCASSLGDSEQYFGPGTRLTVT.

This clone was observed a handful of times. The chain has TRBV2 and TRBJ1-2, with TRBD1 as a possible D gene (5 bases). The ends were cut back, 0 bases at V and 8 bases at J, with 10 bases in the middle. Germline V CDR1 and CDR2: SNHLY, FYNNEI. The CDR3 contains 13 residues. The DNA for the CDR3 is TGTGCCAGCAGTGAAGCAGGGGAGGGAGGCTACACCTTC. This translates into CASSEAGEGGYTF.

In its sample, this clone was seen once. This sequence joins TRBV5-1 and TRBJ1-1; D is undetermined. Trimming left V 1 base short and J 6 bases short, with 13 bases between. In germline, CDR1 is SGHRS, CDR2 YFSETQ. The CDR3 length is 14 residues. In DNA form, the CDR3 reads TGCGCCAGCAGCTTGACACCACAGTACTCTGAAGCTTTCTTT. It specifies CASSLTPQYSEAFF.

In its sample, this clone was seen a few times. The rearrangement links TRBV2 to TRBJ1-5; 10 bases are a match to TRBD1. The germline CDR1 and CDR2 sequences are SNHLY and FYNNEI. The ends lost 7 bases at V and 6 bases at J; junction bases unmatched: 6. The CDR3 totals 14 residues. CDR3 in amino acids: CASIRDRGGQPQHF. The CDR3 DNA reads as TGTGCCAGCATTCGGGACAGGGGAGGTCAGCCCCAGCATTTT.

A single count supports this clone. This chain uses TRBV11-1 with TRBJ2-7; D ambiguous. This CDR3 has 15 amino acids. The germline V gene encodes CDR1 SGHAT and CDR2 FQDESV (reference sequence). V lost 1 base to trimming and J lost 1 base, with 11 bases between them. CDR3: CASSLGVGSSYEQYF. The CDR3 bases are TGTGCCAGCAGCTTAGGAGTCGGAAGTTCCTACGAGCAGTACTTC.

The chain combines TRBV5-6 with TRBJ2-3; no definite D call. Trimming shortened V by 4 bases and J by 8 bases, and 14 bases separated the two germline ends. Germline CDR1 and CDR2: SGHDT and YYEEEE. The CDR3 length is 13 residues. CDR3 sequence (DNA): TGTGCCAGCAGCGGGGTCCCCTCCGGTACGCAGTATTTT. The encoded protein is CASSGVPSGTQYF. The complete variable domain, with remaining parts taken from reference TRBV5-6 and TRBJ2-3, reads DAGVTQSPTHLIKTRGQQVTLRCSPKSGHDTVSWYQQALGQGPQFIFQYYEEEERQRGNFPDRFSGHQFPNYSSELNVNALLLGDSALYLCASSGVPSGTQYFGPGTRLTVL.

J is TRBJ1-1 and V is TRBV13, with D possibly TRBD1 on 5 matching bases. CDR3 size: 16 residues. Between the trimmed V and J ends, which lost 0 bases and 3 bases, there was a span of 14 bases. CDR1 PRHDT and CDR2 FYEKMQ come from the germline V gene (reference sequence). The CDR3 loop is CASSLGLQGPYTEAFF. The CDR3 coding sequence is TGTGCCAGCAGCTTAGGCCTGCAGGGACCTTACACTGAAGCTTTCTTT.

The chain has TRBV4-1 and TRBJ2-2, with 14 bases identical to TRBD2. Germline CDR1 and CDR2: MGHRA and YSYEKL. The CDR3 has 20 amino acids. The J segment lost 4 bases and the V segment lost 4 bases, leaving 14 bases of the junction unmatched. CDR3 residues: CASSPRVGTSGGRGTGELFF. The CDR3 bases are TGCGCCAGCAGCCCCAGGGTCGGGACTAGCGGGGGTCGAGGCACCGGGGAGCTGTTTTTT.

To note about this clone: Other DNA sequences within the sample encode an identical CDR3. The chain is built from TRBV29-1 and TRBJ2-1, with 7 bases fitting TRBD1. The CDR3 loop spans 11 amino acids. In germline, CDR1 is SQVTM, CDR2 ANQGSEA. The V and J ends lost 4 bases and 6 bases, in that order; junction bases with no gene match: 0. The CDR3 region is CSVAGGNEQFF. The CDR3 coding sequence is TGCAGCGTTGCAGGGGGCAATGAGCAGTTCTTC.

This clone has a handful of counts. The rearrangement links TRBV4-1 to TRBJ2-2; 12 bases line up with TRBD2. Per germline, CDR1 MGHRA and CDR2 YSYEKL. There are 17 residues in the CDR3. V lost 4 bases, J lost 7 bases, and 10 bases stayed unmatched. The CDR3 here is CASSPGLAGPRFGELFF. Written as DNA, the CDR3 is TGCGCCAGCAGCCCCGGACTAGCGGGGCCGAGGTTCGGGGAGCTGTTTTTT.